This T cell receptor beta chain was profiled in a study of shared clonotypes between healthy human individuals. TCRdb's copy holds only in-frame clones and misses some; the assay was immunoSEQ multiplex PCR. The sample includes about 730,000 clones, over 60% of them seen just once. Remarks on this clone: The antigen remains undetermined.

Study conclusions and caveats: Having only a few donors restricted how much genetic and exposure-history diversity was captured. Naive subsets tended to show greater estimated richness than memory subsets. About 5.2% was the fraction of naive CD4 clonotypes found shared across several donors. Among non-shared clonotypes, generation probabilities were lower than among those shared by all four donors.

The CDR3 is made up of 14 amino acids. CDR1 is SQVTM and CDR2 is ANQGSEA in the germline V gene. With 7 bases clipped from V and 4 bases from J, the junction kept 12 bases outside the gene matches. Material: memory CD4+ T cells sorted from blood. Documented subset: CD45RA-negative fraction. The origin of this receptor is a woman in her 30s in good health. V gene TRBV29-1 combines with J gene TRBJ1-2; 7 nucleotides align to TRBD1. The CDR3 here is CSAIPGQSGYGYTF. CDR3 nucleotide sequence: TGCAGCGCCATACCGGGACAGTCGGGCTATGGCTACACCTTC.